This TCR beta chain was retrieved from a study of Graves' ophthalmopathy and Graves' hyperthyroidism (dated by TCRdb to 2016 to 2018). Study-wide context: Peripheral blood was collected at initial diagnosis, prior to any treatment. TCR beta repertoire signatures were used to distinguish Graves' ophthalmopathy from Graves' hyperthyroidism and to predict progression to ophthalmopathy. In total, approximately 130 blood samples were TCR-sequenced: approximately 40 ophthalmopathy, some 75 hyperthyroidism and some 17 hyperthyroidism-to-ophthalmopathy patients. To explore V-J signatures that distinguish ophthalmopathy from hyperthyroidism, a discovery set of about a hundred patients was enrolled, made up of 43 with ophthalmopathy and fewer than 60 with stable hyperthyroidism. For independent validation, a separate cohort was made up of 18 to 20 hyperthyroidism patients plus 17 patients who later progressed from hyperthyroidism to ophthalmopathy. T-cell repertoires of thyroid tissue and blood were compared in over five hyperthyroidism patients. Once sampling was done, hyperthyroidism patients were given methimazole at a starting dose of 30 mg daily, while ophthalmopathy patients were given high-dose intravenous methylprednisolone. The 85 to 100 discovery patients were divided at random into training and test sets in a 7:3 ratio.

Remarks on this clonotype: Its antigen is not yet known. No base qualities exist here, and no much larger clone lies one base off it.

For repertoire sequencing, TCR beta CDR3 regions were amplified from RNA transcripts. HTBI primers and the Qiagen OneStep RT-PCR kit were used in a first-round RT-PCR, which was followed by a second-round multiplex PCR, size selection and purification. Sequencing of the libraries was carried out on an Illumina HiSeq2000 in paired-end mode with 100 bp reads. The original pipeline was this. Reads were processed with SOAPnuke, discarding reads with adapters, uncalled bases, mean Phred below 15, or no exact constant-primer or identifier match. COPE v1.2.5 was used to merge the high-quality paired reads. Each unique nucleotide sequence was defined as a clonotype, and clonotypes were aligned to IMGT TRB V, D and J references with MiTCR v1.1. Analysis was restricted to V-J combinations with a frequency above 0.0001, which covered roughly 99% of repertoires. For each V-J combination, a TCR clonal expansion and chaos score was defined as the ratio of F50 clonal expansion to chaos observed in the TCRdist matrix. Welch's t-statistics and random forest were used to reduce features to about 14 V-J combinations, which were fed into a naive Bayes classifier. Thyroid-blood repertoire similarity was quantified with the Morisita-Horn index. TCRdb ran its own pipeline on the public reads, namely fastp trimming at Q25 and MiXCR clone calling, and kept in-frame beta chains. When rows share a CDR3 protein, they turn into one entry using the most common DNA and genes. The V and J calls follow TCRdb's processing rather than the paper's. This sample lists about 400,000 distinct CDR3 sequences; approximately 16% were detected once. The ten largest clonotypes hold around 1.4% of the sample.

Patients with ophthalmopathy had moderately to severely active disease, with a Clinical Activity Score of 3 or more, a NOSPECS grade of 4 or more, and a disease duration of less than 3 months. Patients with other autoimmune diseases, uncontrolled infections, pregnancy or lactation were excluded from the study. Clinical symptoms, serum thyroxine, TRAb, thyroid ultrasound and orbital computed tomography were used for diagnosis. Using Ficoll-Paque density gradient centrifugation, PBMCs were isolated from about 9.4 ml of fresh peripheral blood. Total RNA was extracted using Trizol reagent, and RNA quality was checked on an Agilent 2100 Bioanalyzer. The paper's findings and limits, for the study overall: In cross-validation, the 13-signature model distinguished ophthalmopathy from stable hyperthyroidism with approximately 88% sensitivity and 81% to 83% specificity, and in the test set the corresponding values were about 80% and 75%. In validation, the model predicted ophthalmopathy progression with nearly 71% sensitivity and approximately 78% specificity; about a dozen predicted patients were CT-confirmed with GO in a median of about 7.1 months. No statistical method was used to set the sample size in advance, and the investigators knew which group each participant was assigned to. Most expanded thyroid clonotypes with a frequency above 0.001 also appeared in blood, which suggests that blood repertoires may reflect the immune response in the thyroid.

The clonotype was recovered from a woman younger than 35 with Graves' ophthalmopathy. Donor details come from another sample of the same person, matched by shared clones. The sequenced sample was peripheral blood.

The DNA sequence follows: TGTGCCAGCAGTTTAGTGGGACTACTTTACGAGCAGTACTTC. This gives the protein CASSLVGLLYEQYF. This receptor chain uses TRBV12-3 or TRBV12-4 and TRBJ2-7; 7 junctional bases match TRBD2. The CDR3 covers 14 residues, taking in both the cysteine and the phenylalanine. CDR3 DNA only is kept here, 42 bases in frame from base 1. Trimming accounts for 1 base at V and 4 bases at J, while the number of junction bases matched to no gene is 4.